This record concerns one T cell receptor beta chain sequence. In the source study's methods: By means of reference gene primer amplification, nucleated cell counts were estimated. The assay was immunoSEQ multiplex PCR, and TCRdb's table has in-frame clones only and misses some. V and J calls and clone size are copied from that table; D and trimming were computed from the DNA. The table shows 200,000 to 250,000 clones, with around four fifths occurring only once. This sample stems from a study of blood T cell repertoires in COVID-19. Study details: Sources were T cells, B-cell-depleted T cells, or PBMCs; the material itself was cDNA or gDNA.

The CDR3 is 14 amino acids. Per the germline V gene, CDR1 is MDHEN and CDR2 is SYDVKM. Trimming took off 5 bases at V and 0 bases at J, with 10 bases between the two ends. The TCR originated in an elderly woman with acute or convalescent COVID-19. The sample was peripheral blood. The chain uses TRBV28 and TRBJ1-2; D is unclear. Here the CDR3 DNA reads TGTGCCAGCAGTCCCCTTAATCCTAACTATGGCTACACCTTC. As protein: CASSPLNPNYGYTF.